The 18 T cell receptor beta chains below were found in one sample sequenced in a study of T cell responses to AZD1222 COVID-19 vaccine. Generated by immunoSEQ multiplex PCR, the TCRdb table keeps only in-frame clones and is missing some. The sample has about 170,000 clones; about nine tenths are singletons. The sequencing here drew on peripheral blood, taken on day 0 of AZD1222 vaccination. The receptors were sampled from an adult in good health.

CDR3 sequence (DNA): TGTGCCAGCAGCCATACCCGGACAGGGGATCCACCCCTCCACTTT. Translated, it gives CASSHTRTGDPPLHF. This chain joins TRBV3-1 (or the pseudogene TRBV3-2) and TRBJ1-6; 9 nucleotides line up with TRBD1. The junction had 8 bases not matched to a gene; V was cut back by 3 bases and J by 11 bases. CDR3 size: 15 residues. Germline lookup yields CDR1 LGHDT and CDR2 YNNKEL (reference sequence).

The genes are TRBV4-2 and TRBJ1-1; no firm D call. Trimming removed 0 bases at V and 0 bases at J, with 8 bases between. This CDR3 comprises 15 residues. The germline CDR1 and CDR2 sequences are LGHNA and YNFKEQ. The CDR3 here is CASSQEAGVNTEAFF. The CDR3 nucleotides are TGTGCCAGCAGCCAAGAGGCAGGAGTGAACACTGAAGCTTTCTTT.

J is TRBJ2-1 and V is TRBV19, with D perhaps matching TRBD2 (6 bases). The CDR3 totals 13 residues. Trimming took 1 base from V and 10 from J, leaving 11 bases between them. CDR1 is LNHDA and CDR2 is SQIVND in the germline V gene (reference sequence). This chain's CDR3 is CASSIGEAGEQFF. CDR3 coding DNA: TGTGCCAGTAGTATAGGCGAGGCGGGGGAGCAGTTCTTC.

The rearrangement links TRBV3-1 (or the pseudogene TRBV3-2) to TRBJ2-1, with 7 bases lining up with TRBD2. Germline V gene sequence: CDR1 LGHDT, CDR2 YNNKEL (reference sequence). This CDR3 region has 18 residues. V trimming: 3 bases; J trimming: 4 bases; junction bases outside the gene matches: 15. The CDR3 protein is CASSHQRAAGGFYNEQFF. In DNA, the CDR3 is TGTGCCAGCAGCCACCAGCGGGCGGCCGGGGGGTTTTACAATGAGCAGTTCTTC.

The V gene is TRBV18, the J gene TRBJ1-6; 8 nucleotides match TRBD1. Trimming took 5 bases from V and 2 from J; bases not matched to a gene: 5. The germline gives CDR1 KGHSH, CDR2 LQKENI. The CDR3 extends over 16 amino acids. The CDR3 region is CASSTTDRAYNSPLHF. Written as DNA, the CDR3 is TGTGCCAGCTCAACGACGGACAGGGCCTATAATTCACCCCTCCACTTT.

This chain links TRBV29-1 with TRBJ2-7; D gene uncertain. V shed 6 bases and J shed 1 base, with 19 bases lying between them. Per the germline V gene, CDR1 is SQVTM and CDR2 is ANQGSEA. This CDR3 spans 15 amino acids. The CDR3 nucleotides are TGCAGCGTCCAAGGGTCAGGATGGGCTTCCTACGAGCAGTACTTC. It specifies CSVQGSGWASYEQYF.

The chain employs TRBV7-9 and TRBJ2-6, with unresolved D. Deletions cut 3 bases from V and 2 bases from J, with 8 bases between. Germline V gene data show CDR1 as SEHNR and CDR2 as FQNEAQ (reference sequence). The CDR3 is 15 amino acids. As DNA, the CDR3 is TGTGCCAGCAGCTTCGGTAGAGCTGGGGCCAACGTCCTGACTTTC. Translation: CASSFGRAGANVLTF.

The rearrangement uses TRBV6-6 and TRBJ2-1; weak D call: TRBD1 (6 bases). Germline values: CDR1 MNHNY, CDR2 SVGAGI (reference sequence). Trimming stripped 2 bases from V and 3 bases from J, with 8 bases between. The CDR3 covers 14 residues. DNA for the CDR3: TGTGCCAGCAGTTACCGGGACAACTACAATGAGCAGTTCTTC. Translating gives CASSYRDNYNEQFF.

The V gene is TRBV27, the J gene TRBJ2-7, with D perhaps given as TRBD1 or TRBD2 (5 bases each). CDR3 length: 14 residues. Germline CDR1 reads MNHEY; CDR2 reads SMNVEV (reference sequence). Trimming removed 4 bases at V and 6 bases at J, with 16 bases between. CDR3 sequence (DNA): TGTGCCAGCAGTTCCGGGTGGGGGTACGTCGAGCAGTACTTC. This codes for CASSSGWGYVEQYF.

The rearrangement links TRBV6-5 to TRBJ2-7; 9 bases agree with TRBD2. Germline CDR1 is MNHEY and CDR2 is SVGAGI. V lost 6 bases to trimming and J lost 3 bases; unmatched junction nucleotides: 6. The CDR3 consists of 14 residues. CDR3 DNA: TGTGCCAGCAGCGGGGGACTAGCTATCTACGAGCAGTACTTC. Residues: CASSGGLAIYEQYF.

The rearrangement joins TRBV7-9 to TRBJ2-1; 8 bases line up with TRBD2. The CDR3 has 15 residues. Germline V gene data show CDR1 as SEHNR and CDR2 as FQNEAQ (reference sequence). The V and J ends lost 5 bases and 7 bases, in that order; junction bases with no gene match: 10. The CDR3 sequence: CASSPREGLPNEQFF. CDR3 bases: TGTGCCAGCAGCCCACGGGAGGGCCTTCCGAATGAGCAGTTCTTC. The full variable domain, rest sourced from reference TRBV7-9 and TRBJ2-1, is DTGVSQNPRHKITKRGQNVTFRCDPISEHNRLYWYRQTLGQGPEFLTYFQNEAQLEKSRLLSDRFSAERPKGSFSTLEIQRTEQGDSAMYLCASSPREGLPNEQFFGPGTRLTVL.

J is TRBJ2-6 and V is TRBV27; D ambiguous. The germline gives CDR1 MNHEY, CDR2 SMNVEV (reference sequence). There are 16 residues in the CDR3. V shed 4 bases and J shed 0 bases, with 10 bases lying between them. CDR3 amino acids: CASSSQRPSGANVLTF. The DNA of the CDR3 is TGTGCCAGCAGTTCACAGAGGCCCTCTGGGGCCAACGTCCTGACTTTC.

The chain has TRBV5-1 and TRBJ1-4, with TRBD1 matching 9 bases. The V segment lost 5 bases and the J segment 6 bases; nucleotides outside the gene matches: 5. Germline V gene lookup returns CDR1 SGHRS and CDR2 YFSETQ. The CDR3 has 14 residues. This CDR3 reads CASRQGANDEKLFF. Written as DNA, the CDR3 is TGCGCCAGCAGACAGGGGGCGAATGATGAAAAACTGTTTTTT.

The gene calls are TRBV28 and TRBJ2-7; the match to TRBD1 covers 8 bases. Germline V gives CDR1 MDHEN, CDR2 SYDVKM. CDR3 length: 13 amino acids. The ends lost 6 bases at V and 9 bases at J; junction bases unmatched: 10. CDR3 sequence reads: CASRPTGTGSQYF. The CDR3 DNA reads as TGTGCCAGCAGGCCTACCGGGACAGGTTCGCAGTACTTC.

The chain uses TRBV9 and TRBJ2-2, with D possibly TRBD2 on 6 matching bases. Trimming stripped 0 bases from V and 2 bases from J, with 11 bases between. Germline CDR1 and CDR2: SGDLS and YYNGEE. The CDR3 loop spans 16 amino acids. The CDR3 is CASSVVSSGNTGELFF. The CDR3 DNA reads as TGTGCCAGCAGCGTAGTTAGTAGCGGCAACACCGGGGAGCTGTTTTTT.

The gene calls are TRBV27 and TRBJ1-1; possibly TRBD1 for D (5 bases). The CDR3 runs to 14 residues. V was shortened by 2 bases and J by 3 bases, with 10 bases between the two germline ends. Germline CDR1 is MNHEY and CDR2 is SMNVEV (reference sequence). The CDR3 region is CASSLGGPDTEAFF. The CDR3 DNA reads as TGTGCCAGCAGTTTAGGGGGACCAGACACTGAAGCTTTCTTT.

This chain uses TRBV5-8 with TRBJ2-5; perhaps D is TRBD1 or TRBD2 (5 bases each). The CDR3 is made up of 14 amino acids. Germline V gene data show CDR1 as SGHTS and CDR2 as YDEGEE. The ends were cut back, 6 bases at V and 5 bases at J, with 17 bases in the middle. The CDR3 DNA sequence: TGTGCCAGCACCTCCCTCGGGACGCGGGAGACCCAGTACTTC. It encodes CASTSLGTRETQYF.

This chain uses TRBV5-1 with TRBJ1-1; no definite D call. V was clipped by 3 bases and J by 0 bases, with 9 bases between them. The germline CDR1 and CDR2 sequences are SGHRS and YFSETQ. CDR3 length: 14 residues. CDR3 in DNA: TGCGCCAGCAGCTCCGAGGCCGTGAACACTGAAGCTTTCTTT. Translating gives CASSSEAVNTEAFF. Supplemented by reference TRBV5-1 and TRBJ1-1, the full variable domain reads KAGVTQTPRYLIKTRGQQVTLSCSPISGHRSVSWYQQTPGQGLQFLFEYFSETQRNKGNFPGRFSGRQFSNSRSEMNVSTLELGDSALYLCASSSEAVNTEAFFGQGTRLTVV.